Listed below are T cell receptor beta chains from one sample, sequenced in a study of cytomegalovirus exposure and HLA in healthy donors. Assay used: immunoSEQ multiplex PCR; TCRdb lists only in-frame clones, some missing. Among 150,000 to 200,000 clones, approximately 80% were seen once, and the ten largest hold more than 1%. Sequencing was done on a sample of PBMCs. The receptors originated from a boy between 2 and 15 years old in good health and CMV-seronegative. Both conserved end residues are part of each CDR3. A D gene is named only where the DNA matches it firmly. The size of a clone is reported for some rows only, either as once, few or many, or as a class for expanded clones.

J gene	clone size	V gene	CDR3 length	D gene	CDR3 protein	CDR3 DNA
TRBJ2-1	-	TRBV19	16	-	CASSSAEGGPYNEQFF	TGTGCCAGTAGTAGCGCCGAGGGGGGGCCTTACAATGAGCAGTTCTTC
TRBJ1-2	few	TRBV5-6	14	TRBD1	CASSLVRGKDGYTF	TGTGCCAGCAGCTTAGTCAGGGGGAAGGATGGCTACACCTTC
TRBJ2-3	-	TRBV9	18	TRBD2	CASSVEGTSGGKTDTQYF	TGTGCCAGCAGCGTAGAAGGGACAAGCGGGGGGAAGACGGATACGCAGTATTTT
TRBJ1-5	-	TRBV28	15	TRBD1	CASSTMDRGGQPQHF	TGTGCCAGCAGCACCATGGACAGGGGAGGTCAGCCCCAGCATTTT
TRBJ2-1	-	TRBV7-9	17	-	CASSFDLAGPSYNEQFF	TGTGCCAGCAGCTTCGACCTGGCGGGTCCTTCCTACAATGAGCAGTTCTTC
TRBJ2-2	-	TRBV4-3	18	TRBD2	CASSPRGLAGGLTGELFF	TGCGCCAGCAGCCCCCGAGGACTAGCGGGGGGACTCACCGGGGAGCTGTTTTTT
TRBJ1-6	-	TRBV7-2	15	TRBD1	CASSFDRANNSPLHF	TGTGCCAGCAGCTTCGACAGGGCCAATAATTCACCCCTCCACTTT
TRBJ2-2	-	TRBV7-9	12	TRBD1	CASSNRGEELFF	TGTGCCAGCAGCAACAGGGGAGAGGAGCTGTTTTTT
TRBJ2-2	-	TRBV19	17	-	CASSIDLPGTNTGELFF	TGTGCCAGTAGTATAGATCTGCCAGGGACGAACACCGGGGAGCTGTTTTTT
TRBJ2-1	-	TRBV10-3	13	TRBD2	CAIGTSASNEQFF	TGTGCCATCGGCACTAGCGCTTCCAATGAGCAGTTCTTC
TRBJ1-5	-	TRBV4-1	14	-	CASSQYRSNQPQHF	TGCGCCAGCAGCCAATACAGAAGCAATCAGCCCCAGCATTTT
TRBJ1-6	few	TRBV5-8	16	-	CASSLFRDKYNSPLHF	TGTGCCAGCAGCTTGTTCCGGGACAAATATAATTCACCCCTCCACTTT
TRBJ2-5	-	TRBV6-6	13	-	CATHGGYRETQYF	TGTGCCACCCACGGAGGGTACCGGGAGACCCAGTACTTC
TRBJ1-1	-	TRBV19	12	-	CASVDTREEAFF	TGTGCCAGCGTGGACACGCGAGAGGAAGCTTTCTTT
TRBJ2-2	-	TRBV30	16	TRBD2	CAWSQIAGGNTGELFF	TGTGCCTGGAGTCAAATAGCGGGGGGCAACACCGGGGAGCTGTTTTTT
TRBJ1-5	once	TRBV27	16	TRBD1	CASSPRTGPSNQPQHF	TGTGCCAGCAGTCCCCGGACAGGGCCCAGCAATCAGCCCCAGCATTTT
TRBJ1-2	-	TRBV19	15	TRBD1	CASTLDRGRAYGYTF	TGTGCCAGTACATTGGACAGGGGGAGGGCGTATGGCTACACCTTC
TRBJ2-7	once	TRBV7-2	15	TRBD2	CASSFLAGGPREQYF	TGTGCCAGCAGCTTTTTAGCGGGAGGGCCGCGGGAGCAGTACTTC
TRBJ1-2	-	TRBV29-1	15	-	CSVPPGSGGDYGYTF	TGCAGCGTCCCCCCTGGGAGTGGGGGCGACTATGGCTACACCTTC
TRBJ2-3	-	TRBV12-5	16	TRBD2	CASGLTAGAGTDTQYF	TGTGCTAGTGGTTTGACAGCGGGAGCTGGAACAGATACGCAGTATTTT
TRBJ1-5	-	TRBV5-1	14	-	CASSFDPTAEPQHF	TGCGCCAGCAGCTTTGACCCAACTGCGGAGCCCCAGCATTTT
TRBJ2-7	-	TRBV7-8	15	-	CASSLARGGSYEQYF	TGTGCCAGCAGCTTAGCGAGGGGAGGATCCTACGAGCAGTACTTC
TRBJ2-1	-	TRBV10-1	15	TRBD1	CASSLRGQGNNEQFF	TGCGCCAGCAGCCTCCGGGGACAGGGGAATAATGAGCAGTTCTTC
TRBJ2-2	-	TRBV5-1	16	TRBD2	CASSSGLAGTTGELFF	TGCGCCAGCAGCTCGGGACTAGCGGGTACTACCGGGGAGCTGTTTTTT
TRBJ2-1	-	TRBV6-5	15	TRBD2	CASSLAGGPNNEQFF	TGTGCCAGCAGTCTAGCGGGGGGGCCTAACAATGAGCAGTTCTTC
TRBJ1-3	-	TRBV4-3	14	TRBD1	CASSQGTGGNTIYF	TGCGCCAGCAGCCAAGGGACAGGGGGGAACACCATATATTTT
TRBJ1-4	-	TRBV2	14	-	CASSEIRVDEKLFF	TGTGCCAGCAGTGAAATACGGGTAGATGAAAAACTGTTTTTT
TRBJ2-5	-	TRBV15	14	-	CATRRPGSQETQYF	TGTGCCACCAGAAGACCGGGATCCCAAGAGACCCAGTACTTC
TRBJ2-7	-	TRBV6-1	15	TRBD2	CASKNPGLGVDEQYF	TGTGCCAGCAAAAATCCGGGACTAGGTGTCGACGAGCAGTACTTC
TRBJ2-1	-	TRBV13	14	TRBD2	CASSVRDYYNEQFF	TGTGCCAGCAGCGTCCGGGACTACTACAATGAGCAGTTCTTC
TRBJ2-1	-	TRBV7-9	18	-	CSSSLGSGRESSYNEQFF	TGTTCCAGCAGCTTAGGGTCGGGTCGGGAGAGCTCCTACAATGAGCAGTTCTTC
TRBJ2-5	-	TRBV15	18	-	CATSRDTSFEGEQETQYF	TGTGCCACCAGCAGAGACACCTCTTTTGAGGGGGAACAAGAGACCCAGTACTTC
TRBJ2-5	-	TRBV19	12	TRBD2	CASGSGGETQYF	TGTGCCAGTGGGAGCGGGGGAGAGACCCAGTACTTC
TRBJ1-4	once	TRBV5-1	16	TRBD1	CASSLEWGQGNEKLFF	TGCGCCAGCAGCTTGGAGTGGGGACAGGGAAATGAAAAACTGTTTTTT
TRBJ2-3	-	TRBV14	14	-	CASSEDLVADTQYF	TGTGCCAGCAGCGAAGACCTCGTTGCGGATACGCAGTATTTT
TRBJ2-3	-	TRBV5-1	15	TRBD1	CASRRDRVGTDTQYF	TGCGCCAGCAGAAGGGACAGGGTAGGCACAGATACGCAGTATTTT
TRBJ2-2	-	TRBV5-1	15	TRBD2	CASSPGTSYTGELFF	TGCGCCAGCAGCCCTGGGACTAGCTACACCGGGGAGCTGTTTTTT
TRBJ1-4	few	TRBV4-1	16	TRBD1	CASSQTGQGANEKLFF	TGCGCCAGCAGCCAAACAGGACAGGGGGCTAATGAAAAACTGTTTTTT
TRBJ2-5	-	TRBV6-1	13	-	CASSARELETQYF	TGTGCCAGCAGTGCTAGGGAGTTAGAGACCCAGTACTTC
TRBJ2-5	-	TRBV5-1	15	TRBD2	CASSSPSGLEEAQYF	TGCGCCAGCAGCTCCCCTAGCGGGCTGGAGGAGGCCCAGTACTTC
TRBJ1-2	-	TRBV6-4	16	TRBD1	CASSPGTGPLGYGYTF	TGTGCCAGCAGCCCCGGGACAGGTCCTCTGGGGTATGGCTACACCTTC
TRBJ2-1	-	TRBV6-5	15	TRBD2	CASRLTSGVFNEQFF	TGTGCCAGCAGGCTGACTAGCGGGGTTTTCAATGAGCAGTTCTTC
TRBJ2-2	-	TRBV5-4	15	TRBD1	CASSNRGRGTGELFF	TGTGCCAGCAGCAACAGGGGGCGAGGGACCGGGGAGCTGTTTTTT
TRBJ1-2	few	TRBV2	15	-	CASSLRTASNYGYTF	TGTGCCAGCAGTCTTAGGACAGCGTCAAACTATGGCTACACCTTC
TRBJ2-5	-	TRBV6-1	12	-	CASSVLQETQYF	TGTGCCAGCAGTGTCCTCCAAGAGACCCAGTACTTC
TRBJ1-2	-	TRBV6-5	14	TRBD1	CASSNRQGSYGYTF	TGTGCCAGCAGTAATAGACAGGGGAGCTATGGCTACACCTTC
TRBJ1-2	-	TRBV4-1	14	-	CASSQVGEGYGYTF	TGCGCCAGCAGCCAAGTAGGGGAGGGCTATGGCTACACCTTC
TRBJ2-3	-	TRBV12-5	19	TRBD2	CASGLVRVAGAPGTDTQYF	TGTGCTAGTGGTTTGGTAAGGGTAGCGGGAGCCCCTGGCACAGATACGCAGTATTTT
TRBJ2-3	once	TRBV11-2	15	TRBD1	CASSPRDRARDTQYF	TGTGCCAGCAGCCCCCGGGACAGGGCAAGAGATACGCAGTATTTT
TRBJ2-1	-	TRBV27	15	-	CASRRGGDRVGEQFF	TGTGCCAGCAGGAGGGGGGGGGATAGGGTTGGTGAGCAGTTCTTC
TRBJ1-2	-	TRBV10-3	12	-	CAISVESYGYTF	TGTGCCATCAGTGTTGAGTCCTATGGCTACACCTTC
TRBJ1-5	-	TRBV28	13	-	CASSSQGNQPQHF	TGTGCCAGCAGTTCCCAGGGAAATCAGCCCCAGCATTTT
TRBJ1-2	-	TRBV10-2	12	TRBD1	CASGTGGGGYTF	TGCGCCAGCGGGACAGGGGGAGGCGGCTACACCTTC
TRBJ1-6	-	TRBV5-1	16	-	CASSLRGSSYNSPLHF	TGCGCCAGCAGCTTGAGAGGGAGCTCCTATAATTCACCCCTCCACTTT
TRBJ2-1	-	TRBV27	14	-	CASSFRGSNNEQFF	TGTGCCAGCAGTTTTCGGGGAAGTAACAATGAGCAGTTCTTC